Listed below are T cell receptor beta chains from one sample, sequenced in a study of shared clonotypes between healthy human individuals. The method was immunoSEQ multiplex PCR; TCRdb's version includes in-frame clones alone and lacks a portion of them. This repertoire shows some 2,500,000 clones, 93% found once; its top ten account for 0.36%. Sequencing used naive CD4+ T cells from PBMCs. These receptors originate from a man aged 18 to 29 in good health. Some clones in this sample may be carry-over from other donors' samples. Each CDR3 is given with its conserved first and last residue. The D gene is left open where the match is weak. Size is stated for part of the rows, as once, few or many counts, or as a class when the clone is expanded.

d_gene: TRBD1
v_gene: TRBV4-2
j_gene: TRBJ1-4
abundance: NA
CDR3aa: CASSQPDRDGEKLFF
CDR3nt: TGTGCCAGCAGCCAACCCGACAGGGATGGGGAAAAACTGTTTTTT

d_gene: NA
v_gene: TRBV11-2
j_gene: TRBJ1-6
abundance: NA
CDR3aa: CASSLRGLSSYNSPLHF
CDR3nt: TGTGCCAGCAGCTTACGGGGCCTAAGCTCCTATAATTCACCCCTCCACTTT

d_gene: NA
v_gene: TRBV20-1
j_gene: TRBJ1-2
abundance: NA
CDR3aa: CSLYFSAGAIF
CDR3nt: TGCAGTTTGTACTTCTCAGCGGGGGCCATCTTC

d_gene: TRBD2
v_gene: TRBV19
j_gene: TRBJ2-3
abundance: NA
CDR3aa: CASRAGGTITDTQYF
CDR3nt: TGTGCCAGTAGGGCGGGAGGAACAATCACAGATACGCAGTATTTT

d_gene: NA
v_gene: TRBV28
j_gene: TRBJ1-5
abundance: NA
CDR3aa: CASSLWGANMPQHF
CDR3nt: TGTGCCAGCAGTTTATGGGGGGCGAACATGCCCCAGCATTTT

d_gene: NA
v_gene: TRBV15
j_gene: TRBJ1-1
abundance: NA
CDR3aa: CATSRGRQSNTEAFF
CDR3nt: TGTGCCACCAGTCGAGGGCGACAATCGAACACTGAAGCTTTCTTT

d_gene: TRBD2
v_gene: TRBV4-3
j_gene: TRBJ2-1
abundance: NA
CDR3aa: CASSQDRSGRAGEQFF
CDR3nt: TGCGCCAGCAGCCAAGATAGGTCCGGGAGGGCCGGTGAGCAGTTCTTC

d_gene: TRBD2
v_gene: TRBV14
j_gene: TRBJ2-5
abundance: NA
CDR3aa: CASSPILNTREGRETQYF
CDR3nt: TGTGCCAGCAGCCCGATACTGAATACACGGGAGGGCCGGGAGACCCAGTACTTC

d_gene: TRBD2
v_gene: TRBV27
j_gene: TRBJ2-7
abundance: NA
CDR3aa: CASSRAGVFVYEQYF
CDR3nt: TGTGCCAGCTCACGGGCGGGAGTGTTTGTCTACGAGCAGTACTTC

d_gene: NA
v_gene: TRBV19
j_gene: TRBJ1-5
abundance: NA
CDR3aa: CASSKAPTARGSPQHF
CDR3nt: TGTGCCAGTAGCAAGGCCCCTACCGCCAGGGGATCGCCCCAGCATTTT

d_gene: NA
v_gene: TRBV21-1
j_gene: TRBJ2-7
abundance: NA
CDR3aa: CASSKGQSSYEQYF
CDR3nt: TGTGCCAGCAGCAAGGGGCAGAGCTCCTACGAGCAGTACTTC

d_gene: NA
v_gene: TRBV7-9
j_gene: TRBJ2-3
abundance: NA
CDR3aa: CASSSGRGYYTQYF
CDR3nt: TGTGCCAGCAGCTCCGGCCGTGGTTACTATACGCAGTATTTT

d_gene: TRBD2
v_gene: TRBV5-6
j_gene: TRBJ2-3
abundance: NA
CDR3aa: CASSPLGLAGSTDTQYF
CDR3nt: TGTGCCAGCAGTCCTTTGGGGCTAGCGGGAAGCACAGATACGCAGTATTTT

d_gene: NA
v_gene: TRBV9
j_gene: TRBJ2-4
abundance: once
CDR3aa: CASSVGRGGGDIQYF
CDR3nt: TGTGCCAGCAGCGTCGGTAGGGGTGGTGGGGACATTCAGTACTTC

d_gene: NA
v_gene: TRBV28
j_gene: TRBJ1-5
abundance: NA
CDR3aa: CASSPPAGSGPQHF
CDR3nt: TGTGCCAGCAGTCCACCTGCAGGGTCCGGGCCCCAGCATTTT